The 10 T cell receptor beta chains below come from one sample, sequenced in a study of EBV T-cell therapy then PD-1 blockade in nasopharyngeal carcinoma. Profiled with immunoSEQ multiplex PCR; TCRdb holds only in-frame clones, not every one. The sample carries about 23,000 clones, over 70% recorded once. Antigens of these TCRs are unknown. The treatment denotes: AdE1-LMPpoly-expanded autologous EBV-specific T-cell therapy followed by anti-PD-1 nivolumab. The starting material was CD8+ T cells from blood, obtained at roughly day 61 from a patient whose treatment included autologous EBV-specific T cells and nivolumab. The receptors derive from a man in his forties with nasopharyngeal carcinoma.

The rearrangement links TRBV9 to TRBJ1-5; the D is unclear. Per the germline V gene, CDR1 is SGDLS and CDR2 is YYNGEE. V shed 3 bases and J shed 2 bases, with 9 bases lying between them. CDR3 length equals 14 residues. CDR3 amino acids: CASSDDGGNQPQHF. For the CDR3, the DNA is TGTGCCAGCAGCGACGACGGCGGCAATCAGCCCCAGCATTTT.

The chain couples TRBV21-1 to TRBJ2-4; TRBD2, the D gene given by the table, was not confirmed from the DNA. TRBV21-1 is a pseudogene segment. The CDR3 spans 15 residues. CDR3 coding DNA: TGTGCCAGCAGCATCTGGGGGGTAGCCAAAAACATTCAGTACTTC. It specifies CASSIWGVAKNIQYF.

Only a few counts were recorded for this clone. The chain recombines TRBV6-2 or TRBV6-3 with TRBJ2-5, with 12 bases that match TRBD1. The CDR3 sequence is 15 residues long. Trimming at V came to 6 bases and at J to 5 bases, leaving 7 bases not matched to a gene. The germline V gene encodes CDR1 MNHEY and CDR2 SVGEGT. The CDR3 protein is CASSTGTGGVETQYF. In DNA form, the CDR3 reads TGTGCCAGCAGCACCGGGACAGGGGGCGTGGAGACCCAGTACTTC.

This chain joins TRBV28 and TRBJ2-3; 8 bases fit TRBD1. Germline V gives CDR1 MDHEN, CDR2 SYDVKM. The CDR3 runs to 14 residues. V shed 9 bases, J shed 2 bases, and the junction held 7 bases outside the gene matches. The CDR3 reads CASQRTGHTDTQYF. The CDR3 coding sequence is TGTGCCAGTCAAAGGACAGGGCACACAGATACGCAGTATTTT.

Worth noting for this clone: The same CDR3 arises from other DNA sequences in this sample as well. The chain uses TRBV21-1 and TRBJ2-7. TRBV21-1 is reported as a pseudogene. This CDR3 is built from 14 residues. CDR3 DNA: TGTGCCAGCAGCAAAAAGGTGGGACCCTACGAGCAGTACTTC. Protein: CASSKKVGPYEQYF.

The V and J genes are TRBV28 and TRBJ2-5; the match to TRBD2 covers 10 bases. With V trimmed by 2 bases and J by 0 bases, 6 bases remained unmatched. Germline CDR1 and CDR2: MDHEN and SYDVKM. The CDR3 has 17 residues. The CDR3 loop is CASSLGASGGYQETQYF. CDR3 bases: TGTGCCAGCAGTTTAGGTGCTAGCGGGGGCTACCAAGAGACCCAGTACTTC.

This chain links TRBV14 with TRBJ1-2; D gene ambiguous. The germline V gene has CDR1 SGHDN and CDR2 FVKESK. Trimming stripped 2 bases from V and 8 bases from J, with 9 bases between. The CDR3 covers 12 residues. The CDR3 DNA is TGTGCCAGCAGCCAATTCGGGAGCGGCTACACCTTC. Translated, it gives CASSQFGSGYTF. Drawing the rest from reference TRBV14 and TRBJ1-2, the complete variable domain is EAGVTQFPSHSVIEKGQTVTLRCDPISGHDNLYWYRRVMGKEIKFLLHFVKESKQDESGMPNNRFLAERTGGTYSTLKVQPAELEDSGVYFCASSQFGSGYTFGSGTRLTVV.

The gene calls are TRBV7-9 and TRBJ1-1; unclear D gene. The CDR3 extends over 15 amino acids. Germline V gene sequence: CDR1 SEHNR, CDR2 FQNEAQ (reference sequence). Between the trimmed V and J ends, which lost 2 bases and 5 bases, there was a span of 15 bases. The CDR3 bases are TGTGCCAGCAGCTTACCACGGGGAGGAGGGACTGAAGCTTTCTTT. Its translation is CASSLPRGGGTEAFF.

The chain carries TRBV6-1 and TRBJ2-4; unclear D gene. V lost 3 bases, J lost 7 bases, and 1 base lay in between. The CDR3 runs to 10 residues. Per the germline V gene, CDR1 is MNHNS and CDR2 is SASEGT. Here the CDR3 DNA reads TGTGCCAGCAGTGATAACATTCAGTACTTC. It is translated as CASSDNIQYF.

The genes are TRBV5-1 and TRBJ2-1; the D gene could be TRBD1 or TRBD2 (6 bases each). Trimming took 0 bases from V and 4 from J, leaving 11 bases between them. The CDR3 sequence is 15 residues long. Looked up from germline, CDR1 is SGHRS and CDR2 is YFSETQ. The CDR3 loop reads CASSLGQGTYNEQFF. DNA for the CDR3: TGCGCCAGCAGCTTGGGGCAGGGGACTTACAATGAGCAGTTCTTC.